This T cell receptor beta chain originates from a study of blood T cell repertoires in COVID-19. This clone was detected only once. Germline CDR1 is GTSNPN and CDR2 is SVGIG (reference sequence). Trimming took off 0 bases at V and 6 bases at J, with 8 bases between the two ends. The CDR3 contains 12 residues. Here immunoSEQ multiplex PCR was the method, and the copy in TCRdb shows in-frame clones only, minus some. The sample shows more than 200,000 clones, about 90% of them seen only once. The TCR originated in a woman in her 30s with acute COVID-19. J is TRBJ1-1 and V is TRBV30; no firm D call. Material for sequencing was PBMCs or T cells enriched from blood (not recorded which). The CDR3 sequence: CAWSVLSPEAFF. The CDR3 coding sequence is TGTGCCTGGAGTGTACTAAGCCCTGAAGCTTTCTTT.